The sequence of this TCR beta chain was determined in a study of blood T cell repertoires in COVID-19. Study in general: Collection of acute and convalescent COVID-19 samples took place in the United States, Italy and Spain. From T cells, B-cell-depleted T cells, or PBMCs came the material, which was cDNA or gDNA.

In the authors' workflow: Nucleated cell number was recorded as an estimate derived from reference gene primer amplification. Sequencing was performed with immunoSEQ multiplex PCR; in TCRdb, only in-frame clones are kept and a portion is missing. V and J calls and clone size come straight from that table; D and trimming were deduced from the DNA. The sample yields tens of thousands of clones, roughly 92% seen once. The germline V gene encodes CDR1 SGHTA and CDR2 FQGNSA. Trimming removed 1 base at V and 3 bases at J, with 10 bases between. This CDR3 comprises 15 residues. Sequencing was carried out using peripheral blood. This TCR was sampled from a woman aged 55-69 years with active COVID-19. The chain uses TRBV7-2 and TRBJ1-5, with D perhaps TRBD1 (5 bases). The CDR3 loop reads CASSLEDSFNQPQHF. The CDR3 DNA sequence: TGTGCCAGCAGCTTAGAAGACAGCTTCAATCAGCCCCAGCATTTT.